These 24 T cell receptor beta chains were sequenced from one sample in a study of technical replicates of blood from a handful of donors. Clones were read by immunoSEQ multiplex PCR, and TCRdb kept only the in-frame ones, dropping some. The sample has 85,000 or so clones; over 85% are singletons. The sample consisted of T cells isolated from PBMCs. Every receptor here comes from a human donor in good health.

The V and J genes are TRBV2 and TRBJ2-1; tentatively, D is TRBD2 (6 bases). Germline CDR1 SNHLY, CDR2 FYNNEI. The V end lost 3 bases, the J end lost 6 bases, and 9 bases lay between the germline ends. The length of the CDR3 is 13 residues. CDR3 amino acids: CASSDPAGNEQFF. CDR3 DNA: TGTGCCAGCAGTGATCCAGCGGGCAATGAGCAGTTCTTC.

The V gene is TRBV6-1, the J gene TRBJ2-7; 8 bases map to TRBD1. The CDR3 runs 15 residues. The ends lost 4 bases at V and 3 bases at J; junction bases unmatched: 8. Germline V gene data show CDR1 as MNHNS and CDR2 as SASEGT. The CDR3, as DNA: TGTGCCAGCAGTGTTACCGGGACAGGTGGCTACGAGCAGTACTTC. Amino acid sequence: CASSVTGTGGYEQYF.

The chain joins TRBV5-4 to TRBJ2-7; unclear D gene. Germline V CDR1 and CDR2: SGHNT, YYREEE (reference sequence). The ends were cut back, 5 bases at V and 2 bases at J, with 8 bases in the middle. This CDR3 spans 12 amino acids. CDR3 coding DNA: TGTGCCAGCAGTCGAAGCACCTACGAGCAGTACTTC. It is translated as CASSRSTYEQYF.

In this sample, this clone turned up once. This chain joins TRBV4-1 and TRBJ1-5, with a possible D match to TRBD1 (5 bases). The CDR3 length is 17 residues. CDR1 MGHRA and CDR2 YSYEKL come from the germline V gene. V shed 0 bases and J shed 11 bases, with 23 bases lying between them. The CDR3 here is CASSQDPTPTFREAQHF. The CDR3 DNA is TGCGCCAGCAGCCAAGATCCAACCCCGACATTCAGGGAGGCCCAGCATTTT.

This clone was picked up one time. The V gene is TRBV28, the J gene TRBJ2-2, with no clear D. Germline CDR1 is MDHEN and CDR2 is SYDVKM. Between the trimmed V and J ends, which lost 3 bases and 8 bases, there was a span of 4 bases. This CDR3 region has 11 residues. The CDR3 region has the DNA TGTGCCAGCAGTTTTCGGGGGGAGCTGTTTTTT. Translating gives CASSFRGELFF.

The V call is TRBV28, the J call TRBJ1-2, with 8 positions matching TRBD1. Germline lookup yields CDR1 MDHEN and CDR2 SYDVKM. This CDR3 contains 14 residues. Trimming cost V 6 bases and J 3 bases; bases outside gene matches: 6. Here the CDR3 reads CASRTGTGDYGYTF. The CDR3 DNA reads as TGTGCCAGCAGAACTGGGACAGGAGACTATGGCTACACCTTC.

This chain uses TRBV14 with TRBJ2-7; 7 bases align to TRBD2. Per the germline V gene, CDR1 is SGHDN and CDR2 is FVKESK. J lost 2 bases, V lost 4 bases, and 11 bases had no gene match. This CDR3 region has 16 residues. The CDR3 loop is CASSRVVGLGPYEQYF. The CDR3 bases are TGTGCCAGCAGCCGAGTAGTAGGACTAGGGCCCTACGAGCAGTACTTC.

The chain employs TRBV2 and TRBJ1-5; tentative D call: TRBD1 (6 bases). CDR1 is SNHLY, CDR2 FYNNEI, per germline. This CDR3 has 13 residues. V was pared by 6 bases and J by 9 bases, with 15 bases between. The CDR3 nucleotides are TGTGCCAGCAGGAGGGGGGGGCCCTGGCCCCAGCATTTT. It codes for CASRRGGPWPQHF.

This sequence joins TRBV6-1 and TRBJ1-3, with 7 bases matching TRBD1. Losses at the gene ends were 4 bases for V and 1 base for J; bases not matched to a gene: 7. From germline, CDR1 is MNHNS and CDR2 SASEGT. CDR3 length: 16 amino acids. The CDR3 DNA reads TGTGCCAGCAGTGGGGGACAGTGGGGATCTGGAAACACCATATATTTT. As protein: CASSGGQWGSGNTIYF.

V and J are TRBV4-2 and TRBJ1-4; D is undetermined. Germline values: CDR1 LGHNA, CDR2 YNFKEQ. This CDR3 has 14 amino acids. The V end was cut by 0 bases, the J end by 8 bases, with 10 bases between. As DNA, the CDR3 is TGTGCCAGCAGCCAAGATTGGCAGGCCGAAAAACTGTTTTTT. It specifies CASSQDWQAEKLFF.

The chain uses TRBV12-5 and TRBJ2-3, with TRBD1 matching over 8 bases. The CDR3 totals 18 residues. Germline V gene data show CDR1 as LGHNT and CDR2 as FRNRAP. Trimming at V came to 0 bases and at J to 0 bases, leaving 8 bases not matched to a gene. The CDR3 is CASGLVRTGLSSTDTQYF. CDR3 DNA sequence: TGTGCTAGTGGTTTGGTGCGGACAGGGTTATCTAGCACAGATACGCAGTATTTT.

The chain has TRBV7-9 and TRBJ2-5; D is unresolved. V was cut by 3 bases and J by 5 bases, with 10 bases left in between. Germline V gene data show CDR1 as SEHNR and CDR2 as FQNEAQ (reference sequence). This CDR3 region has 13 residues. CDR3 sequence: CASSFRLGETQYF. DNA of the CDR3: TGTGCCAGCAGCTTCCGACTCGGGGAGACCCAGTACTTC.

The chain has TRBV4-1 and TRBJ1-2; 9 nucleotides align to TRBD1. The junction had 12 bases not matched to a gene; V was cut back by 1 base and J by 6 bases. Germline V CDR1 and CDR2: MGHRA, YSYEKL. CDR3 length: 17 amino acids. The CDR3 region has the DNA TGCGCCAGCAGCCAAGTGGGGTTCGGGACAGGGTTGAATGGCTACACCTTC. This codes for CASSQVGFGTGLNGYTF.

The CDR3 DNA follows: TGTGCCAGCAGTTCAGGGTATAGGGTGGAGGGTGAAAAACTGTTTTTT. It encodes CASSSGYRVEGEKLFF. This sequence joins TRBV6-5 and TRBJ1-4; D is possibly TRBD1 (5 bases). Germline lookup yields CDR1 MNHEY and CDR2 SVGAGI. The CDR3 covers 16 residues. V was cut by 4 bases and J by 7 bases, with 19 bases left in between.

The chain is built from TRBV7-2 and TRBJ1-1; possible D gene TRBD1, 5 bases. The CDR3 contains 13 residues. CDR1 SGHTA and CDR2 FQGNSA come from the germline V gene. With 6 bases removed from V and 4 bases from J, the gap between germline ends came to 12 bases. CDR3 DNA: TGTGCCAGCAGTTGGCAGGGTGCCACTGAAGCTTTCTTT. Translating gives CASSWQGATEAFF.

The genes are TRBV6-1 and TRBJ1-2, with TRBD1 matching over 8 bases. The length of the CDR3 is 14 residues. Germline trimming cut 6 bases from V and 4 bases from J; bases unmatched to any gene: 7. Germline CDR1 MNHNS, CDR2 SASEGT. The CDR3 DNA sequence: TGTGCCAGCAGGACAGCAGGGGGCGGCTATGGCTACACCTTC. Its protein product is CASRTAGGGYGYTF.

Here the CDR3 reads CASTQGHGYTF. CDR3 coding DNA: TGTGCCAGCACTCAGGGTCATGGCTACACCTTC. The chain carries TRBV25-1 and TRBJ1-2; a possible D gene is TRBD1 (5 bases). The CDR3 totals 11 residues. V lost 7 bases and J 6 bases, leaving 9 bases between the germline ends. Germline-derived CDR1 and CDR2 are MGHDK and SYGVNS.

The chain joins TRBV27 to TRBJ2-7; TRBD2 aligns across 8 bases. Germline lookup yields CDR1 MNHEY and CDR2 SMNVEV (reference sequence). The V gene end was trimmed by 2 bases and the J gene end by 3 bases; junction bases not matched to a gene: 12. The CDR3 spans 17 residues. CDR3 loop: CASSLVVGTRVGYEQYF. The CDR3 nucleotides are TGTGCCAGCAGTTTAGTGGTCGGGACTAGAGTCGGCTACGAGCAGTACTTC.

The chain joins TRBV2 to TRBJ1-5, with a tentative D call TRBD1 (5 bases). Germline V gives CDR1 SNHLY, CDR2 FYNNEI. V gave up 2 bases and J gave up 9 bases, with 11 bases separating them. The CDR3 spans 13 residues. As DNA, the CDR3 is TGTGCCAGCAGTGAAAGGGACTCGGGGCCCCAGCATTTT. This sequence encodes CASSERDSGPQHF.

The rearrangement links TRBV25-1 to TRBJ1-2; no clear D gene. The V end was cut by 5 bases, the J end by 4 bases, with 5 bases between. Germline V gene lookup returns CDR1 MGHDK and CDR2 SYGVNS. This CDR3 has 11 residues. CDR3 sequence: CASSLAYGYTF. In DNA form, the CDR3 reads TGTGCCAGCAGTCTGGCCTATGGCTACACCTTC.

The chain joins TRBV19 to TRBJ2-1, with TRBD1 matching over 9 bases. The germline CDR1 and CDR2 sequences are LNHDA and SQIVND (reference sequence). The length of the CDR3 is 14 residues. The junction had 6 bases not matched to a gene; V was cut back by 5 bases and J by 7 bases. The CDR3 reads CASSPWTGDNEQFF. CDR3 bases: TGTGCCAGTAGTCCCTGGACAGGGGATAATGAGCAGTTCTTC.

This chain uses TRBV25-1 with TRBJ2-7, with D possibly being TRBD1 (6 bases). Germline V gene sequence: CDR1 MGHDK, CDR2 SYGVNS. The CDR3 spans 14 residues. V was pared by 7 bases and J by 2 bases, with 15 bases between. This CDR3 is CASTSTGYPYEQYF. DNA for the CDR3: TGTGCCAGCACCAGTACAGGGTACCCCTACGAGCAGTACTTC.

This chain links TRBV2 with TRBJ2-7; D unresolved. The germline CDR1 and CDR2 sequences are SNHLY and FYNNEI. Trimming left V 3 bases short and J 0 bases short, with 9 bases between. This CDR3 has 14 residues. The CDR3 spells CASSEVISSYEQYF. The CDR3 coding sequence is TGTGCCAGCAGTGAGGTGATCAGCTCCTACGAGCAGTACTTC.

This clone came up once. J is TRBJ1-5 and V is TRBV29-1, with a possible D match to TRBD1 (5 bases). Germline CDR1 and CDR2: SQVTM and ANQGSEA. The CDR3 has 18 residues. Trimming cost V 0 bases and J 0 bases, with 18 bases left between them. The CDR3 protein is CSVEDQGTRNDSNQPQHF. The CDR3, as DNA: TGCAGCGTTGAAGATCAGGGTACCCGCAATGATAGCAATCAGCCCCAGCATTTT. The variable domain in full, completed from reference TRBV29-1 and TRBJ1-5, reads SAVISQKPSRDICQRGTSLTIQCQVDSQVTMMFWYRQQPGQSLTLIATANQGSEATYESGFVIDKFPISRPNLTFSTLTVSNMSPEDSSIYLCSVEDQGTRNDSNQPQHFGDGTRLSIL.